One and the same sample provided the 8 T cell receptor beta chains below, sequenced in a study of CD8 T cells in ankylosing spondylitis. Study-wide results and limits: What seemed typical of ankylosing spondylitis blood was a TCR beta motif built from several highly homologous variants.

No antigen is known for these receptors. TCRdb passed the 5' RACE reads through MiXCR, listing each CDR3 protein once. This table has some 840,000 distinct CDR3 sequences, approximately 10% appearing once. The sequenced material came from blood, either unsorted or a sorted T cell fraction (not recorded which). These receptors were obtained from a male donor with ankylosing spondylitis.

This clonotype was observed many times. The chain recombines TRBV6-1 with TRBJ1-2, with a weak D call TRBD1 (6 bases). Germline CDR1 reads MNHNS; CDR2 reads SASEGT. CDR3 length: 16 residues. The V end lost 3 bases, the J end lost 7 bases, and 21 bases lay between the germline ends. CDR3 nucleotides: TGTGCCAGCAGTGACCCGAATGGGGGGCGAGTCGCTGGCTACACCTTC. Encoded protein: CASSDPNGGRVAGYTF.

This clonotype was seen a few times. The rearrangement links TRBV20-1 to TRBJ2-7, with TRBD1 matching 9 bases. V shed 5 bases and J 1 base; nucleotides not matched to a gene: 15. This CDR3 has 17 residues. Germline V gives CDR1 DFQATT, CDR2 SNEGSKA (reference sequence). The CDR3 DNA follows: TGCAGTGCTCCACCCCTTACTTTCGGGACAGGGTCCTACGAGCAGTACTTC. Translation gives CSAPPLTFGTGSYEQYF.

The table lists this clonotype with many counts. This CDR3 reads CASSLVAGSSYEQYF. CDR3 bases: TGTGCCAGCAGCTTAGTAGCGGGGAGCTCCTACGAGCAGTACTTC. The V gene is TRBV7-2, the J gene TRBJ2-7, with 8 bases matching TRBD2. V shed 1 base and J 0 bases; nucleotides not matched to a gene: 2. This CDR3 spans 15 amino acids. From germline, CDR1 is SGHTA and CDR2 FQGNSA.

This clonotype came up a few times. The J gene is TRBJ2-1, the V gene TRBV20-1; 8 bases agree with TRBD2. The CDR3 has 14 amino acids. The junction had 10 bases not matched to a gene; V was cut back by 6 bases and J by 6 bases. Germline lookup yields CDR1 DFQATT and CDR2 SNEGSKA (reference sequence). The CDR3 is CSALSGSLLNEQFF. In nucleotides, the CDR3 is TGCAGTGCCCTAAGCGGGAGCCTCCTCAATGAGCAGTTCTTC.

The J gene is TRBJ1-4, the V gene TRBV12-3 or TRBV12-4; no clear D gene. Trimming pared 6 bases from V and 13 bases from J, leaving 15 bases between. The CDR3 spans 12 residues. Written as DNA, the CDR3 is TGTGCCAGCAGCCGCGACTGGGTACTACTGTTTTTT. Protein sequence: CASSRDWVLLFF.

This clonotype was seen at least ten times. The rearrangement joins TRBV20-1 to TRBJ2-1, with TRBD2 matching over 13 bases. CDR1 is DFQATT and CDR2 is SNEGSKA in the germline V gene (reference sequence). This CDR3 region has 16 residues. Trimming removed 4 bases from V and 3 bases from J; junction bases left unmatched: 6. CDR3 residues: CSATGTSGEVYNEQFF. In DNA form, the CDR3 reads TGCAGTGCTACCGGGACTAGCGGGGAGGTCTACAATGAGCAGTTCTTC.

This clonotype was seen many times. The CDR3 sequence: CASSKAGQGGDTEAFF. The CDR3 DNA reads TGTGCCAGCAGCAAAGCGGGACAGGGCGGCGACACTGAAGCTTTCTTT. V is TRBV9 and J is TRBJ1-1; 9 bases are a match to TRBD1. The CDR3 consists of 16 residues. V lost 4 bases to trimming and J lost 3 bases; unmatched junction nucleotides: 10. The germline CDR1 and CDR2 sequences are SGDLS and YYNGEE.

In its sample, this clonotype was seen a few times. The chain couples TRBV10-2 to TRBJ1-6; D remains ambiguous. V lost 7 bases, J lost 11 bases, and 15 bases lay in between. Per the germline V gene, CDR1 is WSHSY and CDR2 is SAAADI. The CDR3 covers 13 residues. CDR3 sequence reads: CASTPQTRAPLHF. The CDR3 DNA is TGCGCCAGCACGCCCCAAACAAGGGCACCCCTCCACTTT.